This T cell receptor (beta chain) was documented in a study of cytomegalovirus exposure and HLA in healthy donors. Across the whole study: Unique TCRs from HLA-typed donors, 75 million to 100 million of them, were held in an early data release.

The V segment lost 0 bases and the J segment 5 bases; nucleotides outside the gene matches: 5. From germline, CDR1 is MNHEY and CDR2 SVGAGI. This CDR3 has 15 amino acids. In the PCR, 60 Vbeta and 13 Jbeta primers were used. Clones were read by immunoSEQ multiplex PCR, and TCRdb kept only the in-frame ones, dropping some. This listing includes about 110,000 clones. The sample comprised PBMCs. This rearrangement joins TRBV6-5 to TRBJ2-7; 9 positions match TRBD1. This receptor was obtained from a man aged 25 to 40 in good health and CMV-seronegative. The CDR3 DNA is TGTGCCAGCAGTTACTCAGGGACAGGGAATAACGAGCAGTACTTC. Translation gives CASSYSGTGNNEQYF.